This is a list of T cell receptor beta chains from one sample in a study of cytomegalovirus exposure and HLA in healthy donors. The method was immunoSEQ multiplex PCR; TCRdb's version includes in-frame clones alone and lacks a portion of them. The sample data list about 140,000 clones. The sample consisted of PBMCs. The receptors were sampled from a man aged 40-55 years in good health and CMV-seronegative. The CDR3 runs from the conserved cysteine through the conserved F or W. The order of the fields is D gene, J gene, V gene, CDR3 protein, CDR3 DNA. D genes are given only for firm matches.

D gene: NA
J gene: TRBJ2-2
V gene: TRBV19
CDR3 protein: CASKRGRADEVPGELFF
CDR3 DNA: TGTGCCAGTAAAAGGGGTCGGGCAGACGAGGTGCCCGGGGAGCTGTTTTTT

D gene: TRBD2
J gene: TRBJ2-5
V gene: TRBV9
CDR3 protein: CASSVAASGRDQETQYF
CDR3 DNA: TGTGCCAGCAGCGTAGCGGCCTCAGGGAGGGATCAAGAGACCCAGTACTTC

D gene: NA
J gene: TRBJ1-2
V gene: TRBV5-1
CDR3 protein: CASSPAGTNYGYTF
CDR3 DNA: TGCGCCAGCAGCCCGGCGGGAACCAACTATGGCTACACCTTC

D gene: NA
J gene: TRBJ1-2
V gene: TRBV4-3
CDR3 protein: CASSQALRGFYGYTF
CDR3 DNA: TGCGCCAGCAGCCAGGCTCTTAGGGGGTTCTATGGCTACACCTTC

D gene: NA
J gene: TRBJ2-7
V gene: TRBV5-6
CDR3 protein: CASSLATLEQYF
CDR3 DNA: TGTGCCAGCAGCTTGGCGACTTTAGAGCAGTACTTC

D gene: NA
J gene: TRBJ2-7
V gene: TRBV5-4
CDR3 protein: CASNAVDNEQYF
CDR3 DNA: TGTGCCAGCAACGCTGTGGACAACGAGCAGTACTTC

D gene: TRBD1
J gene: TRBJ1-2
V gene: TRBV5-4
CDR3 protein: CASRRDRTAYGYTF
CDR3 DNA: TGTGCCAGCAGAAGGGACAGGACGGCCTATGGCTACACCTTC

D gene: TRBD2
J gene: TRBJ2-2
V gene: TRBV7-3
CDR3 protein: CASSLGLASTGELFF
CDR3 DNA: TGTGCCAGCAGCCTGGGACTAGCGAGCACCGGGGAGCTGTTTTTT

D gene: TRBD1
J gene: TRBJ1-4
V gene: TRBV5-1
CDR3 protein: CASSRQGITNEKLFF
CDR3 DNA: TGCGCCAGCAGCAGACAGGGGATTACTAATGAAAAACTGTTTTTT

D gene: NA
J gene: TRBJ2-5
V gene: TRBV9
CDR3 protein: CASSARDLYQETQYF
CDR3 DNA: TGTGCCAGCAGCGCCCGGGACTTGTACCAAGAGACCCAGTACTTC

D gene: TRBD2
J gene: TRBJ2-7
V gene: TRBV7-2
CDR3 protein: CASRPGLAGGGYEQYF
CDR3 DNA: TGTGCCAGCAGGCCCGGGCTAGCGGGGGGCGGCTACGAGCAGTACTTC

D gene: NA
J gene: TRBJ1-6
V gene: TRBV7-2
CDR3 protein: CASSYSGARTNSPLHF
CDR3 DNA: TGTGCCAGCAGCTACTCAGGGGCGCGGACCAATTCACCCCTCCACTTT

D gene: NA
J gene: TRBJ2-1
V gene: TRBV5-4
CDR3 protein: CASSLGGSAYNEQFF
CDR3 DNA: TGTGCCAGCAGCTTGGGCGGTTCAGCCTACAATGAGCAGTTCTTC

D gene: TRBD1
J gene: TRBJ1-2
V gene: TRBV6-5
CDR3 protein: CASRRPGQGKGYTF
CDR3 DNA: TGTGCCAGCAGGAGACCCGGACAGGGCAAGGGCTACACCTTC

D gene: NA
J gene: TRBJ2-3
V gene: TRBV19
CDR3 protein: CASSIPGSTDTQYF
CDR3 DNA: TGTGCCAGTAGTATTCCGGGGAGCACAGATACGCAGTATTTT

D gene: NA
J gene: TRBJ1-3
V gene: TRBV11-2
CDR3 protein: CASSLEAKGLAGNTIYF
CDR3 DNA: TGTGCCAGCAGCTTAGAAGCTAAGGGGTTGGCTGGAAACACCATATATTTT

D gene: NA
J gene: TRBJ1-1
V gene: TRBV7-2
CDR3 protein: CASSLTGNTEAFF
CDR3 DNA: TGTGCCAGCAGCTTGACAGGGAACACTGAAGCTTTCTTT

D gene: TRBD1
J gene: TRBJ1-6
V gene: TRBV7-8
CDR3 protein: CASSAEGQPNSPLHF
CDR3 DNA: TGTGCCAGCAGCGCCGAGGGACAGCCGAATTCACCCCTCCACTTT

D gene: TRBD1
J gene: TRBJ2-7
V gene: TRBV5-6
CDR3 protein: CASSFTGGTYEQYF
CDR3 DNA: TGTGCCAGCAGCTTTACAGGGGGTACCTACGAGCAGTACTTC

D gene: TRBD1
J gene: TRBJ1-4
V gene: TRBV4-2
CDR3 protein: CASSQENRGDYEKLFF
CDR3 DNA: TGTGCCAGCAGCCAAGAAAACAGGGGAGATTATGAAAAACTGTTTTTT

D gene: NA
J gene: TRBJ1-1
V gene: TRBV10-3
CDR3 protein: CATKGGARFVDTEAFF
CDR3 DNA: TGTGCCACCAAGGGGGGGGCACGTTTCGTTGACACTGAAGCTTTCTTT

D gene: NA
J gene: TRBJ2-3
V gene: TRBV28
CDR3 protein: CASSFWDKSIHTDTQYF
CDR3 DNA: TGTGCCAGCAGTTTTTGGGACAAGAGTATACACACAGATACGCAGTATTTT

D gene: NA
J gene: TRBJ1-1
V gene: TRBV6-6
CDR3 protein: CASSYSGGTEAFF
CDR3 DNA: TGTGCCAGCAGTTACTCGGGGGGTACTGAAGCTTTCTTT

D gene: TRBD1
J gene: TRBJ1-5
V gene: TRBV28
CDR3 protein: CASKDRAINQPQHF
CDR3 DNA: TGTGCCAGCAAGGACAGGGCCATTAATCAGCCCCAGCATTTT

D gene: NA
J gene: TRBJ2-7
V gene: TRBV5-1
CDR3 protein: CASSLVQEAPYEQYF
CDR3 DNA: TGCGCCAGCAGCTTAGTCCAGGAGGCCCCCTACGAGCAGTACTTC

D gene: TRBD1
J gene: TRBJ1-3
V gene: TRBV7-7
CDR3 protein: CASSPGTGVGNTIYF
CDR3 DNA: TGTGCCAGCAGCCCCGGGACAGGGGTAGGAAACACCATATATTTT

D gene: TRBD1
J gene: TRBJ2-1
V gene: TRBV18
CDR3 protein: CASSATGDNEQFF
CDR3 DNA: TGTGCCAGCTCAGCGACAGGGGACAATGAGCAGTTCTTC